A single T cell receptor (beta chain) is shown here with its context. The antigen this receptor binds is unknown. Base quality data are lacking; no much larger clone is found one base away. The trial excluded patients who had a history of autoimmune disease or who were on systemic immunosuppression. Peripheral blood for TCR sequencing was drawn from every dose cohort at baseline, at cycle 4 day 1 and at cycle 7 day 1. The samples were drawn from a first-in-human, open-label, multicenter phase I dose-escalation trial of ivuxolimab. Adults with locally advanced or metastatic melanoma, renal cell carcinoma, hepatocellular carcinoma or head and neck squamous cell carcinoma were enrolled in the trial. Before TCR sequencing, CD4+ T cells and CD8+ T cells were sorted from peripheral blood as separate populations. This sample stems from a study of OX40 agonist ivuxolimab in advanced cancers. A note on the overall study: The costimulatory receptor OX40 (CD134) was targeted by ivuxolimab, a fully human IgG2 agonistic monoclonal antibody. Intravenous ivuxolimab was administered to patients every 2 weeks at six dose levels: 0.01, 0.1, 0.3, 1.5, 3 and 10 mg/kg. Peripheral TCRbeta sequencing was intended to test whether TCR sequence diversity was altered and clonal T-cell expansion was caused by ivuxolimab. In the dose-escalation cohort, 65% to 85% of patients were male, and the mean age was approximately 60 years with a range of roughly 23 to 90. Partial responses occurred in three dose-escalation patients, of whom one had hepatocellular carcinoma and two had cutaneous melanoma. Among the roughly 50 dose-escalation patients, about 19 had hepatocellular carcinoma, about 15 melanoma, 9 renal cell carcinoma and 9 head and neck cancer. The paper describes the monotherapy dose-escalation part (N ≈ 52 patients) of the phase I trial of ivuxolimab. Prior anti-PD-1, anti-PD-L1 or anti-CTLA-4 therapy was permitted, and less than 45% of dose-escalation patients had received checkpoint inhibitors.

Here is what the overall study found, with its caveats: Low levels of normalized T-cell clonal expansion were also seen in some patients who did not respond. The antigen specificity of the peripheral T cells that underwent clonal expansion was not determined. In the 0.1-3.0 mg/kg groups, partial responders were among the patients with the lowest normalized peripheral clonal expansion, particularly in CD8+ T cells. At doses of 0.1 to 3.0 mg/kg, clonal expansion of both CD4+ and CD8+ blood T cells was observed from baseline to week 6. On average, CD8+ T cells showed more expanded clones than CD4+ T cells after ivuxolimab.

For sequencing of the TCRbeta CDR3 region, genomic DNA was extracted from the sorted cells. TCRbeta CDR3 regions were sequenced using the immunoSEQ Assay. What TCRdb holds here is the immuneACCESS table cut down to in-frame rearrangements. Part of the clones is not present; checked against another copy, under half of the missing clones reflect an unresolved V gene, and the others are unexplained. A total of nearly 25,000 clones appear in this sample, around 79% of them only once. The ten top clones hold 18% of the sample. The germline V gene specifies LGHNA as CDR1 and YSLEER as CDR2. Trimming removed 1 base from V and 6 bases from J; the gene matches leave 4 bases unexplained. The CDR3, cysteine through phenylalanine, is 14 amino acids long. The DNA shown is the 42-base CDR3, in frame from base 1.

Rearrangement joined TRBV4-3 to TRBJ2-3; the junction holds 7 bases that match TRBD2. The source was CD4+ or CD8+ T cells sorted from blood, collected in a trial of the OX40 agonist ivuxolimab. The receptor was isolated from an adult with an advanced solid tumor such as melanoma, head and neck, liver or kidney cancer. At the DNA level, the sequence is TGCGCCAGCAGCCAAGCCCTCGGGGGGGATACGCAGTATTTT. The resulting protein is CASSQALGGDTQYF.